This T cell receptor beta chain was sequenced in a study of sequential checkpoint blockade in melanoma. Study as a whole: Randomization was 1:1 between first-line nivolumab→ipilimumab and ipilimumab→nivolumab. Maintenance nivolumab came after either treatment sequence. DNA from 90 to 100 pretreatment tumor samples underwent TCRβ immunosequencing. Matched biopsies came pretreatment and at week 13 for twenty-two patients.

Treatment noted: randomized to nivolumab then ipilimumab (arm A) or the reverse (arm B). Profiled with immunoSEQ multiplex PCR; TCRdb holds only in-frame clones, not every one. This table holds about 5,700 clones, around 20% found once. This clone occurred many times. Sequenced here: tumor tissue (inferred from file names), sampled from a patient given nivolumab and ipilimumab in sequence. The TCR was taken from a human donor with melanoma.

CDR3 protein: CASSFSGRIDTQYF. The CDR3 DNA is TGTGCCAGCAGCTTTAGCGGGAGGATAGATACGCAGTATTTT. The genes are TRBV11-3 and TRBJ2-3; TRBD2 aligns across 10 bases. Germline V gives CDR1 SGHNT, CDR2 YENEEA. V gave up 3 bases and J gave up 5 bases; unmatched junction bases: 2. There are 14 residues in the CDR3.